Given below is one T cell receptor beta chain in context. Its antigen is still unknown. The source of the sample is a study of cytomegalovirus exposure and HLA in healthy donors. Use of 60 Vbeta and 13 Jbeta primers characterized the PCR. TCRdb keeps only in-frame clones here, not all; method: immunoSEQ multiplex PCR. The table lists around 150,000 clones, with over 1% in the top ten. The CDR3 loop spans 14 amino acids. Looked up from germline, CDR1 is SGHAT and CDR2 is FQNNGV. V dropped 5 bases and J dropped 3 bases, with 13 bases sitting between them. Study observations and caveats: A link between a missense DCLRE1C variant and TCR beta V- and J-gene trimming emerged from a later analysis. A later analysis, which compared TCR beta chains of equal frequency, found the HLA-associated ones more clonally expanded.

Material: PBMCs. This clonotype originated in a woman in her fifties or sixties in good health and CMV-seronegative. V and J are TRBV11-2 and TRBJ1-1; D not resolved. DNA of the CDR3: TGTGCCAGCAGCAGTAGTCGAGCTGACACTGAAGCTTTCTTT. Translating gives CASSSSRADTEAFF.